The 32 T cell receptor beta chains below were found in one sample sequenced in a study of CD8+ T cells in alopecia areata. Isolated RNA was reverse transcribed into cDNA used as the sequencing template. TCRdb keeps only in-frame clones here, not all; method: immunoSEQ multiplex PCR. The sample lists roughly 120,000 clones; around two fifths were seen once. The material sequenced was CD4+ T cells sorted from blood. Receptor source: a human donor with alopecia areata.

The gene calls are TRBV6-5 and TRBJ2-5, with TRBD2 identical over 11 bases. Germline CDR1 is MNHEY and CDR2 is SVGAGI. V dropped 6 bases and J dropped 5; count of bases not matched to a gene: 5. The CDR3 length is 14 residues. This CDR3 is CASRRTSGLETQYF. In DNA, the CDR3 is TGTGCCAGCAGACGGACTAGCGGGTTGGAGACCCAGTACTTC.

This clone showed up just a few times. This chain uses TRBV29-1 with TRBJ2-1; 10 bases agree with TRBD1. Unmatched junction bases numbered 3, after V lost 4 bases and J lost 9 bases. Germline V gene lookup returns CDR1 SQVTM and CDR2 ANQGSEA. This CDR3 has 12 amino acids. The DNA of the CDR3 is TGCAGCGTTGGACAGGGGGCGGGTGAGCAGTTCTTC. Protein: CSVGQGAGEQFF.

The chain uses TRBV5-4 and TRBJ2-2; D unresolved. Between the trimmed V and J ends, which lost 2 bases and 6 bases, there was a span of 14 bases. The CDR3 covers 15 residues. The germline gives CDR1 SGHNT, CDR2 YYREEE (reference sequence). The chain's CDR3 is CASSLGLVRAGELFF. The CDR3 nucleotides read TGTGCCAGCAGCTTAGGGCTAGTCCGAGCCGGGGAGCTGTTTTTT.

Worth noting for this clone: Other DNA sequences of this sample code for an identical CDR3. The chain joins TRBV30 to TRBJ2-5; no firm D call. V shed 2 bases and J shed 1 base, with 2 bases lying between them. Germline lookup yields CDR1 GTSNPN and CDR2 SVGIG (reference sequence). The CDR3 loop spans 11 amino acids. CDR3 bases: TGTGCCTGGAGTCTCCAAGAGACCCAGTACTTC. Protein product: CAWSLQETQYF. Combining the CDR3 with reference TRBV30 and TRBJ2-5 gives the whole variable domain SQTIHQWPATLVQPVGSPLSLECTVEGTSNPNLYWYRQAAGRGLQLLFYSVGIGQISSEVPQNLSASRPQDRQFILSSKKLLLSDSGFYLCAWSLQETQYFGPGTRLLVL.

J is TRBJ2-2 and V is TRBV6-6; 7 bases agree with TRBD1. V lost 0 bases, J lost 1 base, and 2 bases stayed unmatched. This CDR3 region has 16 residues. Germline V gene sequence: CDR1 MNHNY, CDR2 SVGAGI (reference sequence). The CDR3 loop reads CASSYSDRRNTGELFF. The CDR3 bases are TGTGCCAGCAGTTACTCGGACAGGCGGAACACCGGGGAGCTGTTTTTT.

This clone was seen only a few times. This sequence joins TRBV29-1 and TRBJ2-7; 10 nucleotides align to TRBD1. Germline lookup yields CDR1 SQVTM and CDR2 ANQGSEA. V was pared by 4 bases and J by 7 bases, with 19 bases of the junction left unmatched. The CDR3 covers 17 residues. The CDR3, as DNA: TGCAGCGTTGGAGGGGCCCCGGGACAGGGGCTCCGCGCTGAGCAGTACTTC. Its protein product is CSVGGAPGQGLRAEQYF.

This rearrangement joins TRBV29-1 to TRBJ1-1; no firm D call. Trimming stripped 4 bases from V and 4 bases from J, with 10 bases between. The length of the CDR3 is 12 residues. From germline, CDR1 is SQVTM and CDR2 ANQGSEA. The CDR3 nucleotides are TGCAGCGTTGTACGTAGCTCCACTGAAGCTTTCTTT. It specifies CSVVRSSTEAFF.

This clone was seen only a few times. The chain combines TRBV29-1 with TRBJ2-7, with D hard to call. Trimming stripped 4 bases from V and 2 bases from J, with 9 bases between. This CDR3 has 12 amino acids. CDR1 and CDR2 (germline): SQVTM, ANQGSEA. CDR3 in DNA: TGCAGCGTTGTCAGGTCAACCTACGAGCAGTACTTC. This gives the protein CSVVRSTYEQYF.

The chain joins TRBV4-2 to TRBJ1-4; the match to TRBD1 covers 10 bases. The V segment lost 5 bases and the J segment 4 bases; nucleotides outside the gene matches: 4. This CDR3 is 15 amino acids long. Germline V lookup: CDR1 LGHNA, CDR2 YNFKEQ. CDR3 in DNA: TGTGCCAGCAGCACGGGGACAGGGGATAATGAAAAACTGTTTTTT. It yields the protein CASSTGTGDNEKLFF.

There are a few counts of this clone. This chain joins TRBV29-1 and TRBJ1-2; D is uncertain. Trimming pared 1 base from V and 2 bases from J, leaving 11 bases between. Germline values: CDR1 SQVTM, CDR2 ANQGSEA. There are 14 residues in the CDR3. The CDR3 sequence: CSVEGIGVNYGYTF. The DNA for the CDR3 is TGCAGCGTTGAAGGAATAGGAGTAAACTATGGCTACACCTTC.

The sample holds a few counts of this clone. The chain has TRBV27 and TRBJ2-1, with D perhaps TRBD1 (5 bases). V lost 3 bases to trimming and J lost 9 bases, with 12 bases between them. Germline lookup yields CDR1 MNHEY and CDR2 SMNVEV (reference sequence). The CDR3 runs 13 residues. The CDR3 sequence: CASSFVGLGEQFF. The CDR3 nucleotides read TGTGCCAGCAGTTTTGTGGGGCTCGGTGAGCAGTTCTTC.

This clone was observed many times. V usage is TRBV7-2 and J usage is TRBJ2-2; TRBD2 agrees at 9 bases. The germline gives CDR1 SGHTA, CDR2 FQGNSA. The CDR3 runs 17 residues. V was pared by 4 bases and J by 1 base, with 7 bases of the junction left unmatched. DNA for the CDR3: TGTGCCAGCAGCTCGAATAAGCGGGAGGTGAACACCGGGGAGCTGTTTTTT. It codes for CASSSNKREVNTGELFF.

This chain joins TRBV5-1 and TRBJ1-1; D not resolved. V dropped 4 bases and J dropped 9 bases, with 19 bases sitting between them. Per the germline V gene, CDR1 is SGHRS and CDR2 is YFSETQ. The CDR3 is 14 amino acids. For the CDR3, the DNA is TGCGCCAGCAGCCCGAGAACGGACGGCGCTAAAGCTTTCTTT. Its translation: CASSPRTDGAKAFF.

The rearrangement joins TRBV30 to TRBJ2-7; maybe TRBD1 (6 bases). This CDR3 has 16 amino acids. CDR1 and CDR2 from the germline V gene are GTSNPN and SVGIG (reference sequence). Trimming pared 6 bases from V and 3 bases from J, leaving 24 bases between. The CDR3 is CACNTPFETGYYEQYF. DNA of the CDR3: TGTGCCTGCAATACCCCATTCGAGACAGGTTACTACGAGCAGTACTTC.

This clone was detected a few times. V is TRBV29-1 and J is TRBJ1-1; possibly TRBD1 for D (6 bases). Trimming shortened V by 5 bases and J by 0 bases, and 16 bases separated the two germline ends. The CDR3 totals 15 residues. Germline V lookup: CDR1 SQVTM, CDR2 ANQGSEA. CDR3 residues: CSVKGGDFLNTEAFF. CDR3 coding DNA: TGCAGCGTTAAAGGGGGGGATTTTTTGAACACTGAAGCTTTCTTT.

This clone was observed a few times. J is TRBJ2-7 and V is TRBV5-1; TRBD2 matches 10 bases. This CDR3 has 15 residues. Germline CDR1 and CDR2: SGHRS and YFSETQ. V was clipped by 2 bases and J by 2 bases; unmatched bases: 4. The CDR3 DNA sequence: TGCGCCAGCAGCTTCCGGACTAGCGGAACCTACGAGCAGTACTTC. Its translation: CASSFRTSGTYEQYF.

V usage is TRBV7-6 and J usage is TRBJ2-2; D unresolved. Per germline, CDR1 SGHVS and CDR2 FNYEAQ. This CDR3 is 14 amino acids long. V lost 6 bases to trimming and J lost 1 base, with 9 bases between them. CDR3 sequence: CASRAQLNTGELFF. In DNA, the CDR3 is TGTGCCAGCAGGGCCCAGCTGAACACCGGGGAGCTGTTTTTT.

The chain links TRBV7-2 to TRBJ2-1, with a possible D match to TRBD2 (5 bases). V was clipped by 5 bases and J by 4 bases, with 9 bases between them. Looked up from germline, CDR1 is SGHTA and CDR2 is FQGNSA. CDR3 size: 13 residues. DNA of the CDR3: TGTGCCAGCAGCGATACGGGATACAATGAGCAGTTCTTC. Translation gives CASSDTGYNEQFF. Combining the CDR3 with reference TRBV7-2 and TRBJ2-1 gives the whole variable domain GAGVSQSPSNKVTEKGKDVELRCDPISGHTALYWYRQSLGQGLEFLIYFQGNSAPDKSGLPSDRFSAERTGGSVSTLTIQRTQQEDSAVYLCASSDTGYNEQFFGPGTRLTVL.

The chain has TRBV5-1 and TRBJ2-7; D ambiguous. The CDR3 is 13 amino acids. Germline CDR1 and CDR2: SGHRS and YFSETQ. V dropped 0 bases and J dropped 3 bases, with 7 bases sitting between them. As DNA, the CDR3 is TGCGCCAGCAGCTTGGACCGGAACTACGAGCAGTACTTC. Its translation is CASSLDRNYEQYF. Based on the CDR3 plus reference TRBV5-1 and TRBJ2-7, the full variable domain is KAGVTQTPRYLIKTRGQQVTLSCSPISGHRSVSWYQQTPGQGLQFLFEYFSETQRNKGNFPGRFSGRQFSNSRSEMNVSTLELGDSALYLCASSLDRNYEQYFGPGTRLTVT.

The chain combines TRBV29-1 with TRBJ1-1; D unresolved. V lost 5 bases to trimming and J lost 0 bases, with 7 bases between them. CDR3 size: 12 residues. Germline V CDR1 and CDR2: SQVTM, ANQGSEA. CDR3 sequence reads: CSVNNMNTEAFF. The CDR3 DNA sequence: TGCAGCGTTAACAACATGAACACTGAAGCTTTCTTT.

This clone was found a few times. This chain connects TRBV6-6 to TRBJ1-5, with D perhaps matching TRBD1 (6 bases). Trimming removed 8 bases from V and 3 bases from J, with 11 bases in between. Germline CDR1 is MNHNY and CDR2 is SVGAGI (reference sequence). The CDR3 is made up of 13 amino acids. This CDR3 reads CASGWTANQPQHF. In DNA, the CDR3 is TGTGCCAGCGGCTGGACAGCCAATCAGCCCCAGCATTTT.

The chain recombines TRBV9 with TRBJ2-3, with D hard to call. V gave up 4 bases and J gave up 2 bases, with 8 bases separating them. The CDR3 is 13 residues long. The germline V gene encodes CDR1 SGDLS and CDR2 YYNGEE. The CDR3, as DNA: TGTGCCAGCAGCCCAAGTGCCACAGATACGCAGTATTTT. Amino acid sequence: CASSPSATDTQYF.

The CDR3 bases are TGTGCCAGCAGCTACGAGAGCGGGACGGCCGGCGAGACCCAGTACTTC. It codes for CASSYESGTAGETQYF. The chain employs TRBV4-2 and TRBJ2-5; 7 bases map to TRBD2. This CDR3 contains 16 residues. The ends lost 5 bases at V and 5 bases at J; junction bases unmatched: 14. Germline assignment: CDR1 LGHNA and CDR2 YNFKEQ.

This clone was counted only a few times. The chain has TRBV2 and TRBJ2-7, with TRBD1 matching over 9 bases. This CDR3 is built from 13 residues. The V gene end was trimmed by 6 bases and the J gene end by 4 bases; junction bases not matched to a gene: 4. Germline CDR1 and CDR2: SNHLY and FYNNEI. This CDR3 is CASRGGQGYEQYF. The CDR3 DNA reads as TGTGCCAGCAGGGGCGGACAGGGGTACGAGCAGTACTTC.

J is TRBJ2-7 and V is TRBV11-2, with D perhaps TRBD2 (5 bases). V lost 4 bases, J lost 4 bases, and 14 bases lay in between. Germline loops: CDR1 SGHAT, CDR2 FQNNGV. This CDR3 is 14 amino acids long. CDR3 DNA: TGTGCCAGCAGCTCGATAGCGAGACGGTACGAGCAGTACTTC. This encodes CASSSIARRYEQYF.

The chain uses TRBV5-1 and TRBJ1-2; D is possibly TRBD1 (6 bases). Trimming removed 1 base from V and 2 bases from J, with 9 bases in between. The CDR3 totals 14 residues. CDR1 is SGHRS and CDR2 is YFSETQ in the germline V gene. CDR3 sequence (DNA): TGCGCCAGCAGCTTGCGGACAGAGAACTATGGCTACACCTTC. Amino acids: CASSLRTENYGYTF.

The chain joins TRBV21-1 to TRBJ1-5. TRBV21-1 is a documented pseudogene. The CDR3 has 11 residues. In DNA form, the CDR3 reads TGTGCCAGCAGGTCTCATCAGCCCCAGCATTTT. Translated, it gives CASRSHQPQHF.

The chain carries TRBV6-4 and TRBJ1-1; the D is unclear. The CDR3 is made up of 14 amino acids. CDR1 and CDR2 from the germline V gene are MRHNA and SNTAGT. The V end was cut by 2 bases, the J end by 4 bases, with 11 bases between. The CDR3, as DNA: TGTGCCAGCAGTGACCCTTTGAAGAGCACTGAAGCTTTCTTT. Its translation is CASSDPLKSTEAFF.

V and J are TRBV13 and TRBJ1-5; D is perhaps TRBD1 (5 bases). The V and J ends lost 2 bases and 7 bases respectively, with 6 bases between them. CDR1 PRHDT and CDR2 FYEKMQ come from the germline V gene (reference sequence). This CDR3 contains 12 residues. Here the CDR3 reads CASSLRGQPQHF. The CDR3 nucleotides read TGTGCCAGCAGCTTAAGGGGACAGCCCCAGCATTTT.

The gene calls are TRBV29-1 and TRBJ2-2; D uncertain. Germline V gene data show CDR1 as SQVTM and CDR2 as ANQGSEA. V gave up 1 base and J gave up 0 bases, with 9 bases separating them. The CDR3 is made up of 15 amino acids. DNA for the CDR3: TGCAGCGTTGAAGTCGGCAGCTCGAACACCGGGGAGCTGTTTTTT. Residues: CSVEVGSSNTGELFF.

The chain recombines TRBV5-1 with TRBJ2-3; TRBD2 aligns across 12 bases. The CDR3 spans 15 residues. The junction had 1 base not matched to a gene; V was cut back by 0 bases and J by 5 bases. Germline CDR1 and CDR2: SGHRS and YFSETQ. CDR3 amino acids: CASSLGLAGEDTQYF. In nucleotides, the CDR3 is TGCGCCAGCAGCTTGGGACTAGCGGGAGAAGATACGCAGTATTTT.

This chain links TRBV6-5 with TRBJ1-4; D not certain. The germline V and J ends were trimmed by 7 bases and 0 bases, with 12 bases remaining between them. This CDR3 is 15 amino acids long. The germline gives CDR1 MNHEY, CDR2 SVGAGI. CDR3 protein: CASTIGPATNEKLFF. The DNA of the CDR3 is TGTGCCAGCACCATCGGACCTGCAACTAATGAAAAACTGTTTTTT.